The 23 T cell receptor beta chains in this list originate from one sample, sequenced in a study of blood T cells in healthy people across ages. Together with a sample-barcoded 5' primer, a J-beta primer mix was included in a second PCR lasting 7 to 11 cycles. A single record per CDR3 protein comes from TCRdb applying MiXCR to the 5' RACE reads. The repertoire consists of 1.4 million or so distinct CDR3 sequences, with roughly two fifths occurring once and the leading ten covering 4%. Input material: blood. The receptors here all came from a young woman in good health.

This clonotype was seen a few times. The chain recombines TRBV6-1 with TRBJ1-4; TRBD1 is a possible D gene (6 bases). Trimming pared 5 bases from V and 4 bases from J, leaving 23 bases between. This CDR3 spans 18 amino acids. Germline loops: CDR1 MNHNS, CDR2 SASEGT. The CDR3 loop reads CASSPKPGQWRVNEKLFF. The CDR3 DNA is TGTGCCAGCAGTCCGAAGCCGGGACAATGGAGGGTTAATGAAAAACTGTTTTTT.

The rearrangement uses TRBV21-1 and TRBJ1-2. TRBV21-1 is classified as a pseudogene. The CDR3 consists of 12 residues. The CDR3 spells CASSKDWDGYTF. Here the CDR3 DNA reads TGTGCCAGCAGCAAAGATTGGGATGGCTACACCTTC.

The rearrangement links TRBV18 to TRBJ2-7, with D possibly matching TRBD2 (5 bases). Germline assignment: CDR1 KGHSH and CDR2 LQKENI. The CDR3 is made up of 13 amino acids. Trimming took off 10 bases at V and 7 bases at J, with 20 bases between the two ends. Here the CDR3 reads CATKRLSYNEQYF. The CDR3 DNA follows: TGTGCCACCAAGCGGCTGTCCTACAATGAGCAGTACTTC.

V gene TRBV7-2 combines with J gene TRBJ2-2, with D perhaps being TRBD1 or TRBD2 (5 bases each). The V end lost 3 bases, the J end lost 14 bases, and 16 bases lay between the germline ends. The CDR3 extends over 13 amino acids. The germline V gene has CDR1 SGHTA and CDR2 FQGNSA. This CDR3 is CASSFRGPQNLFF. The CDR3 DNA is TGTGCCAGCAGCTTCCGGGGCCCCCAAAACCTGTTTTTT.

The chain joins TRBV29-1 to TRBJ2-7; 9 nucleotides align to TRBD2. Germline V lookup: CDR1 SQVTM, CDR2 ANQGSEA. The CDR3 contains 11 residues. Trimming cost V 7 bases and J 4 bases; bases outside gene matches: 2. The CDR3 nucleotides are TGCAGCGCGGGACTAGCTTACGAGCAGTACTTC. It is translated as CSAGLAYEQYF.

The J gene is TRBJ2-7, the V gene TRBV27, with a tentative D call TRBD2 (7 bases). Per the germline V gene, CDR1 is MNHEY and CDR2 is SMNVEV (reference sequence). The CDR3 is made up of 13 amino acids. V was pared by 2 bases and J by 6 bases, with 11 bases between. CDR3 loop: CASSLGGASEQYF. The CDR3 DNA reads as TGTGCCAGCAGTTTAGGGGGGGCTAGCGAGCAGTACTTC.

This chain joins TRBV27 and TRBJ1-1, with 8 positions matching TRBD1. The CDR3 spans 16 residues. V shed 1 base and J 11 bases; nucleotides not matched to a gene: 15. The germline V gene encodes CDR1 MNHEY and CDR2 SMNVEV (reference sequence). In DNA form, the CDR3 reads TGTGCCAGCAGTTTATGGGTACCAGGGGGCTCGGATAAGGCTTTCTTT. Its protein is CASSLWVPGGSDKAFF.

This clonotype appeared a few times. The V and J genes are TRBV4-1 and TRBJ1-1; D gene ambiguous. The length of the CDR3 is 13 residues. V was cut by 1 base and J by 5 bases, with 8 bases left in between. CDR1 and CDR2 from the germline V gene are MGHRA and YSYEKL. The CDR3 sequence: CASSQVVGTEAFF. CDR3 DNA sequence: TGCGCCAGCAGCCAAGTTGTCGGGACTGAAGCTTTCTTT.

In regard to this clonotype: At one of its ends the junction is not consistent with the germline gene, which may arise from a read error. The chain is built from TRBV10-3 and TRBJ2-7; D perhaps matches TRBD1 (5 bases). With the DNA end fitting TRBJ2-5 better, the J assignment may be wrong. The CDR3 sequence is 16 residues long. Germline V lookup: CDR1 ENHRY, CDR2 SYGVKD. The CDR3 region is CAIGRGAVVGQGTQYF. As DNA, the CDR3 is TGTGCCATCGGACGTGGGGCCGTCGTCGGTCAAGGGACCCAGTACTTC.

This clonotype has just a few counts. The chain carries TRBV6-6 and TRBJ1-5, with a weak D call TRBD1 (6 bases). The CDR3 is 16 amino acids. Trimming cost V 2 bases and J 5 bases, with 16 bases left between them. From germline, CDR1 is MNHNY and CDR2 SVGAGI (reference sequence). CDR3 bases: TGTGCCAGCAGTTACGGAAGGGCAAGGGGGGATCAGCCCCAGCATTTT. This gives the protein CASSYGRARGDQPQHF.

In this sample, this clonotype turned up a few times. The V gene is TRBV14, the J gene TRBJ1-1; D is possibly TRBD1 (6 bases). V lost 2 bases and J lost 4, with 8 bases in between. The germline V gene has CDR1 SGHDN and CDR2 FVKESK. The CDR3 length is 13 residues. CDR3 bases: TGTGCCAGCAGCCAACAGGGGCCCACTGAAGCTTTCTTT. Protein sequence: CASSQQGPTEAFF.

This clonotype was recorded a few times. The chain employs TRBV9 and TRBJ2-7; no reliable D call. The germline gives CDR1 SGDLS, CDR2 YYNGEE. The V and J ends lost 4 bases and 2 bases respectively, with 16 bases between them. The CDR3 extends over 15 amino acids. The CDR3 sequence is CASSFQSASTYEQYF. The DNA for the CDR3 is TGTGCCAGCAGCTTCCAGTCGGCCAGCACCTACGAGCAGTACTTC.

The table lists this clonotype with many counts. This chain uses TRBV6-6 with TRBJ2-7; D is perhaps TRBD1 (6 bases). The ends were cut back, 6 bases at V and 1 base at J, with 10 bases in the middle. The CDR3 runs 13 residues. Germline lookup yields CDR1 MNHNY and CDR2 SVGAGI (reference sequence). In nucleotides, the CDR3 is TGTGCCAGCAGGGAAGGGGGTTCCTACGAGCAGTACTTC. Encoded protein: CASREGGSYEQYF.

V is TRBV5-5 and J is TRBJ1-4, with 9 bases that match TRBD1. The CDR3 contains 15 residues. V shed 3 bases and J 8 bases; nucleotides not matched to a gene: 8. Germline V gives CDR1 SGHKS, CDR2 YYEKEE (reference sequence). The CDR3 coding sequence is TGTGCCAGCAGCTACCAAGACAGGGGGGAAGAAAAACTGTTTTTT. Its translation: CASSYQDRGEEKLFF.

The genes are TRBV19 and TRBJ2-1, with 9 bases lining up with TRBD2. Trimming removed 8 bases from V and 0 bases from J; junction bases left unmatched: 8. The CDR3 covers 16 residues. The germline gives CDR1 LNHDA, CDR2 SQIVND (reference sequence). This CDR3 reads CASGRTSVHSYNEQFF. The CDR3 region has the DNA TGTGCCAGTGGACGGACTAGCGTACACTCCTACAATGAGCAGTTCTTC.

The chain links TRBV15 to TRBJ2-7; 8 bases agree with TRBD2. Losses at the gene ends were 4 bases for V and 2 bases for J; bases not matched to a gene: 19. Germline V gene lookup returns CDR1 LNHNV and CDR2 YYDKDF (reference sequence). The CDR3 sequence is 19 residues long. CDR3 sequence (DNA): TGTGCCACCAGCAACGTGCAACTTCGCGGGAGGACTAGTACCTACGAGCAGTACTTC. Its protein is CATSNVQLRGRTSTYEQYF.

Many counts were recorded for this clonotype. V and J are TRBV6-5 and TRBJ2-7; 7 nucleotides agree with TRBD1. This CDR3 region has 14 residues. Trimming at V came to 5 bases and at J to 0 bases, leaving 4 bases not matched to a gene. Germline lookup yields CDR1 MNHEY and CDR2 SVGAGI. CDR3 residues: CASSRQGFSYEQYF. The CDR3 region has the DNA TGTGCCAGCAGTCGACAGGGTTTCTCCTACGAGCAGTACTTC.

This clonotype was counted ten times or more. The genes are TRBV29-1 and TRBJ2-1, with D possibly matching TRBD1 (5 bases). The CDR3 is made up of 15 amino acids. The ends were cut back, 7 bases at V and 1 base at J, with 17 bases in the middle. Germline loops: CDR1 SQVTM, CDR2 ANQGSEA. Here the CDR3 DNA reads TGCAGCGGACCGACAGTAGGGGTGTCCTACAATGAGCAGTTCTTC. Translating it yields CSGPTVGVSYNEQFF.

The CDR3 sequence is CSARGRSNEQYF. The CDR3 DNA is TGCAGTGCTAGAGGCCGGTCCAATGAGCAGTACTTC. The chain combines TRBV20-1 with TRBJ2-7; D not resolved. The CDR3 runs 12 residues. V was pared by 1 base and J by 7 bases, with 11 bases between. CDR1 and CDR2 from the germline V gene are DFQATT and SNEGSKA (reference sequence).

The chain combines TRBV20-1 with TRBJ2-2, with D tentatively TRBD1 (6 bases). Germline-derived CDR1 and CDR2 are DFQATT and SNEGSKA (reference sequence). V lost 4 bases, J lost 5 bases, and 8 bases lay in between. This CDR3 is built from 12 residues. The CDR3 bases are TGCAGTGCTACCCAGGGGACCGGGGAGCTGTTTTTT. Translating gives CSATQGTGELFF.

This clonotype turned up a few times. The CDR3 DNA sequence: TGTGCCAGCGAGGGGCAGTCATACGAGCAGTACTTC. The encoded protein is CASEGQSYEQYF. The chain recombines TRBV11-1 with TRBJ2-7, with D possibly called TRBD1 or TRBD2 (5 bases each). The V end was cut by 8 bases, the J end by 4 bases, with 12 bases between. The CDR3 sequence is 12 residues long. CDR1 and CDR2 (germline): SGHAT, FQDESV (reference sequence).

The chain uses TRBV7-2 and TRBJ2-3; D unresolved. Trimming removed 2 bases at V and 0 bases at J, with 3 bases between. CDR1 and CDR2 from the germline V gene are SGHTA and FQGNSA. This CDR3 is built from 13 residues. The CDR3 DNA reads as TGTGCCAGCAGCTTAAAGAGCACAGATACGCAGTATTTT. Its translation is CASSLKSTDTQYF.

This chain links TRBV20-1 with TRBJ2-5, with TRBD2 as a possible D gene (7 bases). V was trimmed by 0 bases and J by 1 base, leaving 15 bases between them. Germline values: CDR1 DFQATT, CDR2 SNEGSKA (reference sequence). This CDR3 region has 16 residues. The CDR3 DNA reads TGCAGTGCTAGAGATCGTAGGGGGGGCCTCCAAGAGACCCAGTACTTC. As protein: CSARDRRGGLQETQYF.